The clone carrying this T cell receptor (beta chain) showed up just a few times. This sample is drawn from a study of T-cell reconstitution after alpha-beta-depleted transplantation in children. Germline lookup yields CDR1 DFQATT and CDR2 SNEGSKA (reference sequence). The germline V and J ends were trimmed by 5 bases and 0 bases, with 20 bases remaining between them. The length of the CDR3 is 16 residues. Unique molecular identifiers were incorporated when the TCRbeta library was constructed. TCRdb used MiXCR to reprocess the PCR reads, holding one entry per CDR3 protein. The data show 300,000 to 350,000 distinct CDR3 sequences, around 25% seen once.

This chain links TRBV20-1 with TRBJ2-7; no clear D gene. This specimen consisted of PBMCs, mostly from graft donor cells, obtained 180 days after TCRalphabeta/CD19-depleted stem cell transplant. The source of this sequence is a male patient younger than 18 who had a stem cell transplant for acute lymphoblastic leukemia, so the T cells may come from the graft donor. CDR3 sequence reads: CSARRLRAPSSYEQYF. The CDR3 DNA sequence: TGCAGTGCTCGGAGACTCCGGGCCCCGAGCTCCTACGAGCAGTACTTC.